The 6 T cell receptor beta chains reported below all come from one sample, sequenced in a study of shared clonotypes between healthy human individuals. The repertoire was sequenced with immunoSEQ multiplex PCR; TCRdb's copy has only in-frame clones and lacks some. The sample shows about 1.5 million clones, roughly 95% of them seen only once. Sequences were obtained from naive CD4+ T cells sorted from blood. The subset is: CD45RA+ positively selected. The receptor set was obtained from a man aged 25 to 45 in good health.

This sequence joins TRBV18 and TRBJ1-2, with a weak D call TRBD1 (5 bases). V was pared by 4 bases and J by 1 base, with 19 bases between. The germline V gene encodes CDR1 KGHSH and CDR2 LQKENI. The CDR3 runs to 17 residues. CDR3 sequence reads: CASSQSRAGAFNYGYTF. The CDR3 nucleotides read TGTGCCAGCTCACAAAGCAGGGCCGGGGCCTTTAACTATGGCTACACCTTC.

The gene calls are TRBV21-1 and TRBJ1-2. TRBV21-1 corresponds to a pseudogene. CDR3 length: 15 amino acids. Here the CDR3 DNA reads TGTGCCAGCGAGACGGCGCTGGAGGCTTTCTATGGCTACACCTTC. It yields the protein CASETALEAFYGYTF.

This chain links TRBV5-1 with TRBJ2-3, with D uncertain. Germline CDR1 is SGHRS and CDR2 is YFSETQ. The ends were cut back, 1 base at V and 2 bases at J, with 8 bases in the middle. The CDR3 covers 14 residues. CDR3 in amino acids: CASSLQYFTDTQYF. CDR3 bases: TGCGCCAGCAGCTTGCAATACTTCACAGATACGCAGTATTTT.

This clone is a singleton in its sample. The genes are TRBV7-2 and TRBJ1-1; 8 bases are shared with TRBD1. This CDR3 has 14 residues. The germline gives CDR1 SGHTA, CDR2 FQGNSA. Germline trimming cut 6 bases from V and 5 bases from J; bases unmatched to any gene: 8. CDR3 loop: CASRAGTGITEAFF. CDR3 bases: TGTGCCAGCAGAGCCGGGACAGGCATAACTGAAGCTTTCTTT.

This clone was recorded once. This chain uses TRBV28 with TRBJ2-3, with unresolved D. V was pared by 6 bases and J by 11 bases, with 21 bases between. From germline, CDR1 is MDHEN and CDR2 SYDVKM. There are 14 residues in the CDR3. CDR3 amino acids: CASSLRQVLIGQYF. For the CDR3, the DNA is TGTGCCAGCAGCCTCCGGCAGGTTCTTATCGGGCAGTATTTT. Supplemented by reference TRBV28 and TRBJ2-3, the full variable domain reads DVKVTQSSRYLVKRTGEKVFLECVQDMDHENMFWYRQDPGLGLRLIYFSYDVKMKEKGDIPEGYSVSREKKERFSLILESASTNQTSMYLCASSLRQVLIGQYFGPGTRLTVL.

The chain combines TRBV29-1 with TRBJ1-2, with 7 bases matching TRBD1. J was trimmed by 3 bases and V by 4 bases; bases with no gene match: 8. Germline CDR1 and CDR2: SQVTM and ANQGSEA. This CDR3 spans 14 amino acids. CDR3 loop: CSVVGRQGDYGYTF. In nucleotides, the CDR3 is TGCAGCGTTGTCGGTCGGCAGGGGGACTATGGCTACACCTTC.